This T cell receptor beta chain was sequenced in a study of blood T cell repertoires in COVID-19 (dated by TCRdb to 2020 to 2021). In terms of the full investigation: Samples covering the acute and convalescent phases of COVID-19 were provided by collaborators in the United States, Italy and Spain. The material from the prospective study consisted of cDNA or gDNA derived from T cells, B-cell-depleted T cells, or PBMCs. Deeply sampled blood TCRbeta repertoires from subjects exposed to, actively infected with, or recovered from COVID-19 were included in the dataset. The repertoires were released in a freely available public database intended as a resource for research on the immune response to SARS-CoV-2. Samples came from the ongoing ImmuneRACE study (first 160 participants) plus 1,254 subjects from 6 global collaborators. Nearly every sample came with metadata listing a de-identified subject ID, COVID-19 status, age in years and sex. HLA class I and class II types, where available, came from metadata supplied by the sample provider rather than from assay-based typing. Study-wide findings and limitations: The quantity of clinical and demographic metadata differed by source and by participant and was supplied without curation.

Participants in the prospective study were aged about 18 to 95 years, lived in 20 to 30 United States geographic areas, and enrolled through a virtual design. In the prospective study, participants were assigned to cohorts based on the clinical history participants reported in a screening survey and a study questionnaire. ImmuneRACE Cohort 3 recovered participants were defined by two consecutive negative NP/OP PCR tests, healthcare professional clearance, or symptom resolution. In the prospective study, mobile phlebotomists collected whole blood, serum and a nasopharyngeal or oropharyngeal swab from each participant. Prospective study participants could optionally give additional blood draws and questionnaires over an approximately two-month period. Prospective study blood samples were shipped either frozen or at room temperature before DNA extraction. TCRbeta CDR3 regions were amplified from genomic DNA using the immunoSEQ Assay, a bias-controlled multiplex PCR. The authors' pipeline ran thus. Within the assay, amplification of reference gene primers was used to estimate how many nucleated cells each sample contained. Sequence reads were collapsed and filtered to measure the absolute abundance of every unique TCRbeta CDR3 rearrangement. For each sample, productive Simpson clonality was calculated as the square root of Simpson's diversity index over productive rearrangements. Held by TCRdb, this immuneACCESS table contains in-frame sequences only and omits some clones. Under half of the omission traces to an unresolved V gene where checked; the cause of the rest is unknown. V, J and clone size are those of that table, while D and trimming were read from the DNA. This sample has fewer than 200,000 clones in its table, and roughly 80% of those were observed once. The top ten constitute 17% of the sample.

To note about this clone: Its antigen remains undetermined. No clone much larger than this one lies a single base away; base qualities are absent.

V is clipped by 9 bases and J by 2 bases, and the sequence between their germline boundaries is 17 bases long. CDR1 MDHEN and CDR2 SYDVKM were looked up in the germline V gene. The CDR3 sequence holds 14 residues, the cysteine and phenylalanine included. Solely the CDR3 DNA is kept, with 42 bases framed from the first base. This clonotype originated in a woman aged 50 to 60 who had recovered from COVID-19. Rearrangement joined TRBV28 to TRBJ2-7; a weak D assignment points to TRBD2 (6 bases agree). Sequenced material: PBMCs or T cells enriched from blood (not recorded which). The bases are TGTGCCAGTCTGCCGGGGGATGGCCCCTACGAGCAGTACTTC. It translates as CASLPGDGPYEQYF.